The 3 T cell receptor beta chains in this list originate from one sample, sequenced in a study of blood T cell repertoires in COVID-19. The table came from immunoSEQ multiplex PCR; TCRdb's copy has only in-frame clones and leaves some out. The repertoire consists of roughly 48,000 clones, with roughly 83% occurring once and the leading ten covering roughly three fifths. Material: peripheral blood. The receptors were gathered from a man between 65 and 85 years old with acute or convalescent COVID-19.

This chain joins TRBV4-1 and TRBJ2-7, with a weak D call TRBD2 (5 bases). Looked up from germline, CDR1 is MGHRA and CDR2 is YSYEKL. The CDR3 consists of 14 residues. Trimming shortened V by 0 bases and J by 6 bases, and 12 bases separated the two germline ends. In nucleotides, the CDR3 is TGCGCCAGCAGCCAAGATGCGACGCGGGTCGAGCAGTACTTC. Translated: CASSQDATRVEQYF.

V is TRBV30 and J is TRBJ1-3; a possible D gene is TRBD1 (6 bases). V gave up 0 bases and J gave up 2 bases, with 17 bases separating them. Germline CDR1 is GTSNPN and CDR2 is SVGIG (reference sequence). The CDR3 has 17 residues. The CDR3 bases are TGTGCCTGGAGTGTGTCTGAACAGGGCTGGGCTGGAAACACCATATATTTT. This encodes CAWSVSEQGWAGNTIYF.

This chain uses TRBV14 with TRBJ2-3; no clear D. Germline lookup yields CDR1 SGHDN and CDR2 FVKESK. Between the trimmed V and J ends, which lost 4 bases and 5 bases, there was a span of 4 bases. CDR3 length: 11 residues. The CDR3 sequence: CASSLGDTQYF. Written as DNA, the CDR3 is TGTGCCAGCAGCCTCGGAGATACGCAGTATTTT.